The clone carrying this T cell receptor (beta chain) has a single count. This record belongs to a study of blood T cell repertoires in COVID-19. Turning to the study itself: The United States, Italy and Spain supplied acute and convalescent COVID-19 samples. PBMCs, B-cell-depleted T cells, or T cells provided the cDNA or gDNA that made up the material.

How the authors handled the data: Amplified reference gene primers provided the basis for estimating nucleated cell counts. Produced via immunoSEQ multiplex PCR; TCRdb's table is partial and in-frame only. D and trimming come from the DNA, and the V and J calls and clone size come from that table. The table records around 96,000 clones, roughly 96% of them present only once. V lost 6 bases to trimming and J lost 6 bases, with 18 bases between them. Germline CDR1 reads MNHEY; CDR2 reads SVGAGI. The CDR3 is 15 residues long. Sequences were obtained from peripheral blood. This TCR was recovered from a human donor with active COVID-19. The donor label of this sample is uncertain. The V call is TRBV6-5, the J call TRBJ1-3, with a weak D call TRBD1 (6 bases). CDR3 bases: TGTGCCAGCAGGCCCGCTGGGGGGGCGGCAAACACCATATATTTT. Its protein product is CASRPAGGAANTIYF.